The rows below give T cell receptor beta chains drawn from one sample of a study of CD8 T cells in ankylosing spondylitis. TCRdb fed the 5' RACE reads into MiXCR, producing one record per CDR3 protein. The table shows approximately 550,000 distinct CDR3 sequences, with over 9.5% occurring only once. The material sequenced was blood, either unsorted or a sorted T cell fraction (not recorded which). All receptors derive from a male donor with ankylosing spondylitis. CDR3s include the opening cysteine and the closing phenylalanine or tryptophan. The D gene is left open where the match is weak. Clone size is stated in some rows and not others, as once, few, many or a class when expanded.

v_call	clone_size	j_call	d_call	cdr3_length	cdr3_aa	cdr3_nt
TRBV11-2	many	TRBJ1-4	-	16	CASSLAAHATNEKLFF	TGTGCCAGCAGCTTAGCCGCACATGCAACTAATGAAAAACTGTTTTTT
TRBV20-1	few	TRBJ1-2	-	12	CSASGPGDGYTF	TGCAGTGCTAGTGGTCCCGGCGATGGCTACACCTTC
TRBV12-3/TRBV12-4	many	TRBJ1-2	-	14	CASSTRGFSYGYTF	TGTGCCAGCAGTACCCGGGGCTTCTCCTATGGCTACACCTTC
TRBV29-1	many	TRBJ2-3	TRBD2	16	CSVKGLAEAGTDTQYF	TGCAGCGTAAAAGGACTAGCGGAGGCGGGCACAGATACGCAGTATTTT
TRBV11-1	few	TRBJ2-3	-	13	CASRKTSTDTQYF	TGTGCCAGCAGGAAGACTAGCACAGATACGCAGTATTTT
TRBV18	few	TRBJ2-3	TRBD2	17	CASSPSGTSGSADTQYF	TGTGCCAGCTCACCATCGGGGACTAGCGGGAGCGCAGATACGCAGTATTTT
TRBV15	-	TRBJ2-1	TRBD2	16	CATSRVPGLANNEQFF	TGTGCCACCAGCAGAGTCCCGGGACTAGCGAACAATGAGCAGTTCTTC
TRBV10-2	-	TRBJ1-4	-	17	CASTITNLVSRNEKLFF	TGCGCCAGCACCATCACCAACTTGGTCTCGCGAAATGAAAAACTGTTTTTT
TRBV4-2	-	TRBJ2-2	TRBD1	17	CASSHYAGTGYTGELFF	TGTGCCAGCAGCCACTACGCCGGGACAGGATACACCGGGGAGCTGTTTTTT
TRBV29-1	many	TRBJ2-6	-	12	CSVLEVTNVLTF	TGCAGCGTCCTCGAGGTTACCAACGTCCTGACTTTC
TRBV6-2/TRBV6-3	few	TRBJ2-1	-	18	CASSYGSAGDGGQYEQFF	TGTGCCAGCAGTTACGGGTCCGCCGGTGATGGGGGGCAATATGAGCAGTTCTTC
TRBV5-4	few	TRBJ2-1	TRBD2	16	CASSSGTIHSYNEQFF	TGTGCCAGCTCTTCCGGGACTATTCACTCCTACAATGAGCAGTTCTTC
TRBV12-3/TRBV12-4	-	TRBJ1-1	-	13	CASSNGDRREAFF	TGTGCCAGCAGCAACGGGGACCGCCGTGAAGCTTTCTTT
TRBV5-1	few	TRBJ2-3	-	14	CASSFYRDTDTQYF	TGCGCCAGCAGCTTTTACAGGGACACAGATACGCAGTATTTT
TRBV6-2/TRBV6-3	-	TRBJ1-2	-	13	CASSLLHYNGYTF	TGTGCCAGCAGCCTCCTACACTATAATGGCTACACCTTC
TRBV20-1	few	TRBJ2-5	TRBD2	14	CSANKLAGEETQYF	TGCAGTGCCAACAAACTAGCGGGAGAAGAGACCCAGTACTTC
TRBV7-6	few	TRBJ1-6	-	15	CASSSGTPGNSPLHF	TGTGCCAGCAGTAGCGGGACGCCCGGGAATTCACCCCTCCACTTT
TRBV7-9	-	TRBJ2-1	-	14	CASSGPLTYNEQFF	TGTGCCAGCAGCGGGCCCCTGACCTACAATGAGCAGTTCTTC
TRBV5-1	few	TRBJ2-7	-	16	CASSPSVLPDSYEQYF	TGCGCCAGCAGCCCGTCAGTACTCCCTGACTCCTACGAGCAGTACTTC
TRBV7-9	-	TRBJ2-3	TRBD2	14	CASSVGLAANTQYF	TGTGCCAGCAGCGTCGGACTAGCGGCGAATACGCAGTATTTT
TRBV9	few	TRBJ2-3	TRBD2	19	CASSVGPFRLAGNTDTQYF	TGTGCCAGCAGCGTAGGACCCTTTCGGCTAGCGGGGAACACAGATACGCAGTATTTT
TRBV20-1	few	TRBJ2-5	TRBD2	16	CSTRPQTSGYQETQYF	TGCAGCACTCGACCTCAGACTAGCGGGTACCAAGAGACCCAGTACTTC
TRBV11-3	few	TRBJ2-7	-	14	CASSSGPTQHEQYF	TGTGCCAGCAGCTCAGGGCCCACCCAACACGAGCAGTACTTC
TRBV9	-	TRBJ1-3	TRBD1	16	CASSGGQGHSGNTIYF	TGTGCCAGCAGCGGTGGACAGGGCCACTCTGGAAACACCATATATTTT
TRBV3-1	-	TRBJ2-1	TRBD2	14	CASSQGSGYNEQFF	TGTGCCAGCAGCCAAGGTAGCGGGTACAATGAGCAGTTCTTC
TRBV7-9	few	TRBJ1-1	-	12	CASSPGPIEAFF	TGTGCCAGCAGCCCCGGACCCATTGAAGCTTTCTTT
TRBV7-2	-	TRBJ1-2	TRBD1	15	CASSRDRAYNYGYTF	TGTGCCAGCAGCAGGGACAGGGCCTATAACTATGGCTACACCTTC
TRBV7-9	many	TRBJ2-3	-	15	CASSLAGLAADTQYF	TGTGCCAGCAGCTTAGCGGGGCTAGCCGCAGATACGCAGTATTTT
TRBV10-3	many	TRBJ2-5	TRBD1	14	CAIRPGQGQETQYF	TGTGCCATCAGGCCGGGACAGGGACAAGAGACCCAGTACTTC
TRBV2	-	TRBJ1-1	-	15	CASSVEGLMFTEAFF	TGTGCCAGCAGTGTAGAAGGCCTCATGTTCACTGAAGCTTTCTTT
TRBV29-1	many	TRBJ2-2	TRBD1	18	CSVSFGIGGQGAPGELFF	TGCAGCGTTTCTTTCGGTATTGGGGGACAGGGGGCCCCCGGGGAGCTGTTTTTT
TRBV5-1	many	TRBJ2-7	TRBD1	13	CASSVGQSYEQYF	TGCGCCAGCAGCGTGGGACAGAGCTACGAGCAGTACTTC
TRBV5-7	few	TRBJ2-3	-	14	CASSLGIRTDTQYF	TGTGCCAGCAGCTTGGGGATCCGGACAGATACGCAGTATTTT
TRBV2	few	TRBJ2-3	-	12	CASGISSDTQYF	TGTGCCAGCGGTATAAGCTCGGATACGCAGTATTTT
TRBV12-3/TRBV12-4	-	TRBJ1-6	TRBD1	14	CASSGQGLKAPLHF	TGTGCCAGCAGTGGACAGGGCCTCAAAGCACCCCTCCACTTT
TRBV4-2	-	TRBJ1-5	TRBD1	15	CASSVPGQANQPQHF	TGTGCCAGCAGCGTGCCCGGACAGGCAAATCAGCCCCAGCATTTT
TRBV10-3	-	TRBJ1-2	-	15	CAISEERQNNYGYTF	TGTGCCATCAGTGAGGAACGACAGAATAACTATGGCTACACCTTC
TRBV5-1	-	TRBJ1-6	-	14	CASSLEQYNSPLHF	TGCGCCAGCAGCTTGGAACAGTATAATTCACCCCTCCACTTT
TRBV5-6	-	TRBJ1-1	TRBD1	18	CASSPVGGTGKENTEAFF	TGTGCCAGCAGCCCGGTGGGGGGGACAGGGAAAGAGAACACTGAAGCTTTCTTT
TRBV5-1	-	TRBJ1-6	-	14	CASSLDREPSPLHF	TGCGCCAGCAGCTTGGACAGGGAGCCTTCACCCCTCCACTTT
TRBV7-2	many	TRBJ2-1	TRBD2	16	CASSSRTSGVVNEQFF	TGTGCCAGCAGCTCGAGGACTAGCGGAGTAGTCAATGAGCAGTTCTTC
TRBV27	many	TRBJ1-1	TRBD1	13	CAIRQGANTEAFF	TGTGCCATCCGACAGGGGGCAAACACTGAAGCTTTCTTT
TRBV6-5	many	TRBJ2-7	TRBD2	18	CASSYSSFAGVLSYEQYF	TGTGCCAGCAGTTACTCCTCCTTTGCGGGGGTCCTCTCCTACGAGCAGTACTTC
TRBV13	few	TRBJ1-3	-	17	CASSSYRSGASGNTIYF	TGTGCCAGCAGCTCCTACCGGTCGGGGGCAAGTGGAAACACCATATATTTT
TRBV30	few	TRBJ1-2	TRBD1	15	CAWSVVEGASSGYTF	TGTGCCTGGAGTGTAGTCGAGGGGGCGAGTAGTGGCTACACCTTC
TRBV7-9	many	TRBJ1-1	-	12	CASSNTDTEAFF	TGTGCCAGCAGCAACACTGACACTGAAGCTTTCTTT
TRBV29-1	few	TRBJ2-1	TRBD2	15	CSVVKLAGLDNEQFF	TGCAGCGTTGTGAAGTTAGCGGGTCTGGACAATGAGCAGTTCTTC